This TCR beta chain was identified during a study of T cell clonotyping in hematopoietic cell transplantation (dated by TCRdb to 2020 to 2023). As for the study more broadly: Recipient samples taken before transplant were obtained following cytoreduction. The study collected roughly 150 blood samples from 30 to 40 consecutive transplant recipients and their related donors. Recruitment of patients ran from 2015 to early 2017, and follow-up continued until late 2020 or until death.

The immunoSEQ assay, a bias-controlled multiplex PCR using V- and J-specific primers, was used to amplify TCR beta CDR3 regions from genomic DNA. A second PCR step added a proprietary barcode and Illumina adapter sequences to the CDR3 amplicons. An Illumina MiSeq instrument was used to sequence the CDR3 libraries. Turning to the authors' computational methods: Export and quality control were performed with immunoSEQ Analyzer 3.0, and downstream analyses were performed with R Bioconductor and Immunarch. Repertoire metrics were calculated using only productive rearrangements within the normalized downsampled data set. In the normalized cohort, a clonotype counted as pathologically expanded if the clonotype was larger than 5 templates. The Inverse Simpson Index served as the measure of repertoire diversity. To capture all clonotypes, CMV-specificity analyses were performed on the non-normalized data set. Imported from immuneACCESS, the table was reduced by TCRdb to in-frame sequences with V and J called. These copies leave out some clones; in studies compared against another copy, an unresolved V gene accounts for under half, and the cause of the remainder is not known. D and trimming come from the DNA, and the V and J calls and clone size come from that table. The sample data list some 26,000 clones, and approximately 86% of these were observed just once. The top ten clones comprise approximately 1.7% of the sample.

From a lookup of the germline V gene (reference sequence), CDR1 and CDR2 are SEHNR and FQNEAQ. The CDR3 contains 16 residues, cysteine and phenylalanine counted. CDR3 DNA is the only sequence kept; it has 48 bases, read in frame from the first base. V gives up 5 bases and J gives up 3 bases, and the segment between their germline ends measures 20 bases. The time point label on this specimen signifies: recipient sample about 28 days before transplant, after cytoreduction. Recipient blood was collected about 28 days before transplant and at days 30, 100 and 180 after transplant. Nuclei Lysis Solution was used to extract genomic DNA from fresh or cryopreserved unfractionated peripheral blood mononuclear cells. On this clone: The specificity of this receptor is unknown. The record has no base qualities; no much larger clone is one base away.

General study outcomes and caveats: Broader posttransplant TCR repertoire diversity was predicted by donor and pretransplant recipient Inverse Simpson Index values. The sample size was limited, and because cells were not sorted, the contributions of CD4 and CD8 repertoires could not be separated. Just a small fraction of recipient repertoires overlapped with donor repertoires, and more than 97% appeared de novo at the given depth. A decrease in recipient TCR diversity was observed after transplant, and a progressive increase in pathologically expanded clonotypes was seen from day 30 to day 180.

The receptor's source is a man in his forties with acute myeloid leukemia. Some clones in this sample may be carry-over from other donors' samples. The specimen was peripheral blood mononuclear cells, collected before stem cell transplant. The chain was built from TRBV7-9 and TRBJ2-7; TRBD1 is perhaps the D gene, given 6 matching bases. The nucleotide sequence is given as TGTGCCAGCAGCAGACTCTCCGGGACAAGATACTACGAGCAGTACTTC. The resulting protein is CASSRLSGTRYYEQYF.